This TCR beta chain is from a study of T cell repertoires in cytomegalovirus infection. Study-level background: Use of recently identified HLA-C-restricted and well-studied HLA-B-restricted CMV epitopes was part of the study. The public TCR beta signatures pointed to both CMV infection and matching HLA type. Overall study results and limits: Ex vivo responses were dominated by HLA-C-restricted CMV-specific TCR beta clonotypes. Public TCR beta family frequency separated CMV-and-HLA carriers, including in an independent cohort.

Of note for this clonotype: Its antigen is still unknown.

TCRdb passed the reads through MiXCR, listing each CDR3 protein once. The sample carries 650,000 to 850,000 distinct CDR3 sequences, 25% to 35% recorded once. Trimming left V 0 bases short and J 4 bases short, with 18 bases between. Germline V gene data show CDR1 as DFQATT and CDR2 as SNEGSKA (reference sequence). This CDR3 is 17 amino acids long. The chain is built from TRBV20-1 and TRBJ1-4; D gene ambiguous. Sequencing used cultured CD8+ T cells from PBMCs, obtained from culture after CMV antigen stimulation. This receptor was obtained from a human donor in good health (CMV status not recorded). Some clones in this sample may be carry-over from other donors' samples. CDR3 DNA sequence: TGCAGTGCTAGAGAAATGCAGGCGGGAGCCATTAATGAAAAACTGTTTTTT. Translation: CSAREMQAGAINEKLFF.